This record covers a single T cell receptor (beta chain). Produced via immunoSEQ multiplex PCR; TCRdb's table is partial and in-frame only. The profile covers approximately 15,000 clones, with over 55% appearing a single time and 2% to 3% taken by the ten largest. Stage II-IVA oral cavity squamous cell carcinoma was new and untreated by systemic or radiation therapy. Trimming cost V 3 bases and J 2 bases, with 8 bases left between them. This CDR3 contains 14 residues. Germline V gene lookup returns CDR1 MDHEN and CDR2 SYDVKM. The entry originates in a study of neoadjuvant anti-PD-1 for oral cavity cancer. The wider study: Patients without progression received a fourth nivolumab dose around day 43, then surgical resection on days 50-56.

The source material was PBMCs, sampled before nivolumab (anti-PD-1) treatment. The genes are TRBV28 and TRBJ1-3, with TRBD1 as a possible D gene (6 bases). This clonotype was sampled from a person between 35 and 79 years old with oral cavity squamous cell carcinoma. CDR3 sequence: CASSFYRAGNTIYF. The CDR3 bases are TGTGCCAGCAGTTTCTACAGGGCTGGAAACACCATATATTTT.